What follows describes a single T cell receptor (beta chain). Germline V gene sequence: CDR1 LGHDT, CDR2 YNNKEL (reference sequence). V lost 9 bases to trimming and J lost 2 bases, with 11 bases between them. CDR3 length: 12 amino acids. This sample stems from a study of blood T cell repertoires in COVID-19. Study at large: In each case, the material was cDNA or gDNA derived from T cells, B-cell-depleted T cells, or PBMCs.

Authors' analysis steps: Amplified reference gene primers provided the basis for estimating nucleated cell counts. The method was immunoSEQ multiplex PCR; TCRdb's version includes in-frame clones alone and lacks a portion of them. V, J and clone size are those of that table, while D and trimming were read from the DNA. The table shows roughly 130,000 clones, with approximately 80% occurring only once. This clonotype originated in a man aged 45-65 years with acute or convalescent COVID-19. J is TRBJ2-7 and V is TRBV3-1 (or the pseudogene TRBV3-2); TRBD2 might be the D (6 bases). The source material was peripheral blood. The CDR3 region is CASQGGTYEQYF. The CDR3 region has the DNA TGTGCCAGTCAGGGCGGGACCTACGAGCAGTACTTC.